This TCR beta chain was sequenced in a study of T cell responses to AZD1222 COVID-19 vaccine. Study results and caveats: Only six or seven AZD1222 recipients tested seropositive at baseline. Nearly half of unique spike-specific TCRs reportedly avoided B.1.351 and B.1.1.7 mutated regions. Researchers took repertoire samples only after the peak T cell response had come. Regions 160-218 and 743-854 dominated among vaccine-associated CD4 TCRs spanning spike.

This CDR3 comprises 13 residues. The germline gives CDR1 LNHDA, CDR2 SQIVND (reference sequence). Trimming stripped 5 bases from V and 3 bases from J, with 11 bases between. Some clones are missing from TCRdb's copy, which holds only in-frame ones; the method was immunoSEQ multiplex PCR. The sample lists around 170,000 clones; roughly nine tenths were seen once. In regard to this clone: Its specificity is unknown.

J is TRBJ2-7 and V is TRBV19, with TRBD2 as a possible D gene (5 bases). This clonotype originated in an adult in good health. The input for sequencing was peripheral blood, taken on day 0 of AZD1222 vaccination. The DNA for the CDR3 is TGTGCCAGTAGTGTTGGACTCTTCTACGAGCAGTACTTC. Its translation is CASSVGLFYEQYF.